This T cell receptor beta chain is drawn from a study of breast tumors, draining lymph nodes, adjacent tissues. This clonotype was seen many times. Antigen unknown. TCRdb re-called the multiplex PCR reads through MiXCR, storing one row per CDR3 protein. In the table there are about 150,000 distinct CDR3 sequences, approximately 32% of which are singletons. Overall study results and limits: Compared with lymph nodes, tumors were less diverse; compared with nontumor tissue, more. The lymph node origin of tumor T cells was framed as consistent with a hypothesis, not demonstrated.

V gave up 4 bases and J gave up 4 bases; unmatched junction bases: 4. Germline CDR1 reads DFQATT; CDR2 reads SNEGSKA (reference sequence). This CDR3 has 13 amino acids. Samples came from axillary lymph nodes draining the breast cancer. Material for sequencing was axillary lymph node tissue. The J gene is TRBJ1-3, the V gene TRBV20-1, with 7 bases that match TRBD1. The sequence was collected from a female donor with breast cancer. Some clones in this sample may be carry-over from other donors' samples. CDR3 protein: CSAIGTDGNTIYF. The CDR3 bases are TGCAGTGCTATCGGGACAGACGGAAACACCATATATTTT.